These T cell receptor beta chains were read from a single sample in a study of blood T cell repertoires in COVID-19. TCRdb's copy holds only in-frame clones and misses some; the assay was immunoSEQ multiplex PCR. Of some 160,000 clones in the sample, more than 70% were seen once. The specimen was peripheral blood. The origin of the receptors is a man aged 60-69 years with acute or convalescent COVID-19. Both conserved end residues are part of each CDR3.

j_gene: TRBJ2-3; v_gene: TRBV7-9; CDR3aa: CASSPISDTQYF
j_gene: TRBJ1-1; v_gene: TRBV10-3; CDR3aa: CAISEWDRGTEAFF
j_gene: TRBJ1-2; v_gene: TRBV12-3/TRBV12-4; CDR3aa: CASSSQGNYGYTF
j_gene: TRBJ2-1; v_gene: TRBV13; CDR3aa: CASSYQQGRGYNEQFF
j_gene: TRBJ1-2; v_gene: TRBV5-5; CDR3aa: CASSPGGALGYTF
j_gene: TRBJ1-2; v_gene: TRBV5-6; CDR3aa: CASQGGYGYTF
j_gene: TRBJ2-2; v_gene: TRBV10-3; CDR3aa: CAIGGSGLSFTGELFF
j_gene: TRBJ2-3; v_gene: TRBV6-5; CDR3aa: CASSYSGVSTDTQYF
j_gene: TRBJ2-7; v_gene: TRBV6-6; CDR3aa: CASKASGGTYEQYF
j_gene: TRBJ1-1; v_gene: TRBV6-5; CDR3aa: CASSRAWGRDTEAFF
j_gene: TRBJ1-4; v_gene: TRBV14; CDR3aa: CASSQVFSEKLFF
j_gene: TRBJ2-3; v_gene: TRBV10-1; CDR3aa: CASSSGGVSTDTQYF
j_gene: TRBJ1-4; v_gene: TRBV2; CDR3aa: CASSEWRSNEKLFF
j_gene: TRBJ1-6; v_gene: TRBV7-6; CDR3aa: CASSLARAVNSPLHF
j_gene: TRBJ1-1; v_gene: TRBV4-1; CDR3aa: CASSQDPLFMNTEAFF
j_gene: TRBJ1-2; v_gene: TRBV4-1; CDR3aa: CASSQGDSDGYTF
j_gene: TRBJ2-3; v_gene: TRBV3-1/TRBV3-2; CDR3aa: CASSPGTSGATDTQYF
j_gene: TRBJ1-2; v_gene: TRBV6-6; CDR3aa: CASSRGDRGTMAKTF
j_gene: TRBJ2-5; v_gene: TRBV5-1; CDR3aa: CASSFAQGTETQYF
j_gene: TRBJ1-4; v_gene: TRBV5-1; CDR3aa: CASRRGQSVATNEKLFF
j_gene: TRBJ2-3; v_gene: TRBV5-1; CDR3aa: CASRGERTYTDTQYF
j_gene: TRBJ1-1; v_gene: TRBV2; CDR3aa: CASGQGRGTEAFF
j_gene: TRBJ1-2; v_gene: TRBV27; CDR3aa: CASKGGANYGYTF
j_gene: TRBJ2-1; v_gene: TRBV5-8; CDR3aa: CASSQTGDSEQFF
j_gene: TRBJ1-6; v_gene: TRBV6-5; CDR3aa: CASRDRPGLNSPLHF
j_gene: TRBJ1-5; v_gene: TRBV24-1; CDR3aa: CATAKDRGWPQHF
j_gene: TRBJ1-5; v_gene: TRBV30; CDR3aa: CAWSIPGDLGNQPQHF
j_gene: TRBJ2-1; v_gene: TRBV5-1; CDR3aa: CASSLEALGLAGGNEQFF
j_gene: TRBJ2-2; v_gene: TRBV18; CDR3aa: CASSPDRNTGELFF
j_gene: TRBJ2-1; v_gene: TRBV30; CDR3aa: CFLAGGGNEQFF
j_gene: TRBJ2-7; v_gene: TRBV6-5; CDR3aa: CASRRDRAPYEQYF